This TCR beta chain was profiled in a study of persistence of HIV-infected CD4 T cells. Study in general: Antigen stimulation activated a lower proportion of cells, more of them memory, than anti-CD3/anti-CD28 stimulation.

The immunoSEQ assay was version 4, run in survey mode. Template was genomic DNA at approximately 10 ng/uL, with up to roughly 1 ug used per sample. This table comes from immunoSEQ multiplex PCR, and its TCRdb copy is limited to in-frame clones, with some not included. The sample lists under 45,000 clones, more than 80% occurring once. V was clipped by 6 bases and J by 2 bases, with 11 bases between them. This CDR3 is 14 amino acids long. The germline gives CDR1 MNHEY, CDR2 SMNVEV (reference sequence). Anti-CD3/anti-CD28 beads served as a nonspecific positive control stimulus. CD4+ T cells upregulating both CD40 ligand and CD69 were sorted as responding cells. General study points: Proviral oligoclonality tracked with TCR oligoclonality within the same sorted cells. Degenerate expanded CDR3beta sequences were enriched among CMV- and Gag-responding cells.

Details on this clone: Its antigen is still unknown.

The sequence was obtained from an adult man with HIV who was CMV-seropositive. The sample here was CD4+ T cells sorted from PBMCs after roughly 18-hour stimulation, taken from a patient who received antiretroviral therapy. The V call is TRBV27, the J call TRBJ1-5; D uncertain. This CDR3 is CASRQMNGNQPQHF. The CDR3 DNA reads TGTGCCAGCAGACAGATGAATGGCAATCAGCCCCAGCATTTT.